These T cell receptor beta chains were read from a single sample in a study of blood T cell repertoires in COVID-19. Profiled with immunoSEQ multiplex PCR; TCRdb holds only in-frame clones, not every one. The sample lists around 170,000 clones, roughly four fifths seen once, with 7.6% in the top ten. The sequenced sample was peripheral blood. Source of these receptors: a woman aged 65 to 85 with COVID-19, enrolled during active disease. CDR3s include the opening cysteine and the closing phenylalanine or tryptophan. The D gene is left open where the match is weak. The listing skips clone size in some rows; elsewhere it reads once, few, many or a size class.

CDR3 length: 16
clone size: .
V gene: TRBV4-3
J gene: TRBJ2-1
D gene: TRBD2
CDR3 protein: CASSQDRAGVGTEQFF
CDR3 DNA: TGCGCCAGCAGCCAAGATCGCGCGGGAGTAGGTACTGAGCAGTTCTTC

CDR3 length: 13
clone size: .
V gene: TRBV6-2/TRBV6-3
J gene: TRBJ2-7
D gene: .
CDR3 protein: CASSYRESYEQYF
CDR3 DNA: TGTGCCAGCAGTTACAGGGAGAGTTACGAGCAGTACTTC

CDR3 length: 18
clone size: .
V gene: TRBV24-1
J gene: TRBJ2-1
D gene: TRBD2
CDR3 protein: CATSDSSASGRGGDEQFF
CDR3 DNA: TGTGCCACCAGTGATTCTTCGGCTAGCGGGAGGGGGGGGGATGAGCAGTTCTTC

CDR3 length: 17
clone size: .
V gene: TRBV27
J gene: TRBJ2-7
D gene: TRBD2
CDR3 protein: CASSSTVGGGLSYEQYF
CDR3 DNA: TGTGCCAGCAGTTCAACCGTGGGGGGAGGGCTCTCCTACGAGCAGTACTTC

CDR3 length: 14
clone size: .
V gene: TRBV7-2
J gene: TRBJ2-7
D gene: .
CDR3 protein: CASSRGGMGGEQYF
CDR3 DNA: TGTGCCAGCAGCCGGGGAGGAATGGGCGGCGAGCAGTACTTC

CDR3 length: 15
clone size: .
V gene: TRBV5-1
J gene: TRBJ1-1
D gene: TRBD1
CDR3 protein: CASSTFGQGNTEAFF
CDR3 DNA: TGCGCCAGCAGCACCTTTGGACAGGGGAACACTGAAGCTTTCTTT

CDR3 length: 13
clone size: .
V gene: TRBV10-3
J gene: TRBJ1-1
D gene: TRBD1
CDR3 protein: CAITQGVDTEAFF
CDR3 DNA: TGTGCCATCACACAGGGGGTGGACACTGAAGCTTTCTTT

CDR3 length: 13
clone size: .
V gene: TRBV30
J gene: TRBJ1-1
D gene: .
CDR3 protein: CAWRPRRQPEAFF
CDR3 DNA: TGTGCCTGGAGGCCACGTCGACAGCCTGAAGCTTTCTTT

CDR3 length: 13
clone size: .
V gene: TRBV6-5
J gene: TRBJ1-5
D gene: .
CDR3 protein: CASSPGGRQPQHF
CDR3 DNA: TGTGCCAGCAGCCCCGGGGGACGACAGCCCCAGCATTTT

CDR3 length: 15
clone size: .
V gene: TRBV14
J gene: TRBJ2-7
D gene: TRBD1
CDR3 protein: CASSAGTGDAYEQYF
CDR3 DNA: TGTGCCAGCAGCGCCGGGACAGGGGACGCCTACGAGCAGTACTTC

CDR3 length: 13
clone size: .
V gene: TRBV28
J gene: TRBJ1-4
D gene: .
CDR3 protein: CASSSGFLEKLFF
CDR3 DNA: TGTGCCAGCAGCTCAGGGTTCTTGGAAAAACTGTTTTTT

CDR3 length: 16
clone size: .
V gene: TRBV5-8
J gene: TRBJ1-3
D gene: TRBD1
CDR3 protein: CASSFLQGGSGNTIYF
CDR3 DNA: TGTGCCAGCAGCTTTTTACAGGGGGGCTCTGGAAACACCATATATTTT

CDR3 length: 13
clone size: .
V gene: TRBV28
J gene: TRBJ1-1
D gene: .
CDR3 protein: CASSLGDRYEAFF
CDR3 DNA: TGTGCCAGCAGTTTAGGCGACAGATATGAAGCTTTCTTT

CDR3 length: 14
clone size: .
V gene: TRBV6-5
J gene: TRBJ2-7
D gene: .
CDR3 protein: CASSGNWLPYEQYF
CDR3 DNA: TGTGCCAGCAGCGGGAATTGGCTCCCCTACGAGCAGTACTTC

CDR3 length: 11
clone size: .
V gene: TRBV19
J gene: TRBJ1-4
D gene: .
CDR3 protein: CASGGGEKLFF
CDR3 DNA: TGTGCCAGTGGGGGGGGTGAAAAACTGTTTTTT

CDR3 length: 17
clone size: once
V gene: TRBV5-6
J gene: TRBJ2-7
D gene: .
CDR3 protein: CASSSPRGSIRDYEQYF
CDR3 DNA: TGTGCCAGCAGCTCCCCTAGAGGGTCCATACGGGACTACGAGCAGTACTTC

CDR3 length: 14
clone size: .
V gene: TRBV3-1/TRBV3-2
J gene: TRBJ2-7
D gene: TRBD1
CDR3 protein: CASSRTGGTYEQYF
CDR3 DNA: TGTGCCAGCAGCCGGACAGGGGGAACGTACGAGCAGTACTTC

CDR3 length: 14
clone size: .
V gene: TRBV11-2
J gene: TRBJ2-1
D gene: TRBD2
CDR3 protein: CASSSLQLATKQFF
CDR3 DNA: TGTGCCAGCAGCTCCCTCCAACTAGCGACGAAGCAGTTCTTC

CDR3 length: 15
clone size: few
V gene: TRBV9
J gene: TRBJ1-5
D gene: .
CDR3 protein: CASSAGGLQNQPQHF
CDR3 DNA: TGTGCCAGCAGCGCCGGAGGACTGCAGAATCAGCCCCAGCATTTT